The 16 T cell receptor beta chains in this list originate from one sample, sequenced in a study of T cell responses to AZD1222 COVID-19 vaccine. Sequenced by immunoSEQ multiplex PCR; TCRdb stores in-frame clones only, minus some. This sample has 150,000 to 200,000 clones, with around 94% found just once. The source material was peripheral blood, sampled on day 0 of AZD1222 vaccination. Every receptor here comes from an adult in good health.

The chain joins TRBV7-2 to TRBJ2-7; D is uncertain. Germline CDR1 is SGHTA and CDR2 is FQGNSA. The ends were cut back, 1 base at V and 1 base at J, with 8 bases in the middle. The CDR3 length is 14 residues. This CDR3 is CASSLGVRSYEQYF. For the CDR3, the DNA is TGTGCCAGCAGCTTAGGGGTCCGTTCCTACGAGCAGTACTTC.

J is TRBJ2-1 and V is TRBV7-3; TRBD2 agrees at 8 bases. CDR3 length: 15 residues. Germline V gene lookup returns CDR1 SGHTA and CDR2 FQGTGA. V lost 5 bases to trimming and J lost 9 bases; unmatched junction nucleotides: 12. In DNA, the CDR3 is TGTGCCAGCAGCCGCATGACCAGCGGGAGAGCTGAGCAGTTCTTC. Translation: CASSRMTSGRAEQFF.

The rearrangement links TRBV28 to TRBJ2-2, with D perhaps matching TRBD2 (6 bases). The CDR3 is 14 amino acids. The V end was cut by 2 bases, the J end by 5 bases, with 9 bases between. The germline V gene encodes CDR1 MDHEN and CDR2 SYDVKM. The CDR3 loop is CASSLTGVTGELFF. CDR3 nucleotide sequence: TGTGCCAGCAGTTTAACGGGGGTGACCGGGGAGCTGTTTTTT.

The chain employs TRBV28 and TRBJ1-3; tentative D call: TRBD1 (5 bases). V lost 1 base, J lost 5 bases, and 9 bases lay in between. Germline values: CDR1 MDHEN, CDR2 SYDVKM. The length of the CDR3 is 14 residues. Here the CDR3 DNA reads TGTGCCAGCAGTTTATCCCCAGGGAGAAACACCATATATTTT. Translating it yields CASSLSPGRNTIYF.

The genes are TRBV27 and TRBJ1-1, with TRBD1 as a possible D gene (5 bases). There are 14 residues in the CDR3. V lost 2 bases and J lost 0, with 7 bases in between. In germline, CDR1 is MNHEY, CDR2 SMNVEV (reference sequence). CDR3 region: CASSLQGLNTEAFF. Written as DNA, the CDR3 is TGTGCCAGCAGTTTACAGGGATTGAACACTGAAGCTTTCTTT.

This rearrangement joins TRBV2 to TRBJ1-6; possible D gene TRBD1, 5 bases. CDR3 length: 15 residues. Deletions cut 8 bases from V and 6 bases from J, with 17 bases between. Germline lookup yields CDR1 SNHLY and CDR2 FYNNEI. CDR3 sequence: CASGPQGDGNSPLHF. Here the CDR3 DNA reads TGTGCCAGCGGGCCGCAGGGTGATGGTAATTCACCCCTCCACTTT.

The V gene is TRBV2, the J gene TRBJ2-7; a weak D match, TRBD1 (5 bases). The CDR3 has 13 residues. The germline gives CDR1 SNHLY, CDR2 FYNNEI. The V end was cut by 6 bases, the J end by 4 bases, with 13 bases between. In DNA, the CDR3 is TGTGCCAGCAGAGTTGGCAGGGATTACGAGCAGTACTTC. Translating gives CASRVGRDYEQYF. Using reference TRBV2 and TRBJ2-7 for the parts outside the CDR3, the full variable domain is EPEVTQTPSHQVTQMGQEVILRCVPISNHLYFYWYRQILGQKVEFLVSFYNNEISEKSEIFDDQFSVERPDGSNFTLKIRSTKLEDSAMYFCASRVGRDYEQYFGPGTRLTVT.

V and J are TRBV19 and TRBJ1-2; a weak D match, TRBD1 (5 bases). CDR1 LNHDA and CDR2 SQIVND come from the germline V gene (reference sequence). CDR3 size: 12 residues. Deletions cut 5 bases from V and 6 bases from J, with 10 bases between. The CDR3: CASSWMGDGYTF. DNA for the CDR3: TGTGCCAGTAGTTGGATGGGGGATGGCTACACCTTC.

CDR3 residues: CASSQDGAGGGYTF. CDR3 in DNA: TGTGCCAGCAGCCAAGATGGGGCAGGGGGAGGCTACACCTTC. This chain uses TRBV3-1 (or the pseudogene TRBV3-2) with TRBJ1-2, with 7 bases fitting TRBD1. CDR1 and CDR2 from the germline V gene are LGHDT and YNNKEL (reference sequence). Trimming at V came to 0 bases and at J to 8 bases, leaving 6 bases not matched to a gene. The CDR3 covers 14 residues.

The chain carries TRBV5-6 and TRBJ1-2; D gene uncertain. Per germline, CDR1 SGHDT and CDR2 YYEEEE. The CDR3 is made up of 12 amino acids. Trimming cost V 7 bases and J 2 bases, with 9 bases left between them. CDR3 region: CASLAGNYGYTF. The CDR3 nucleotides are TGTGCCAGCTTAGCGGGGAACTATGGCTACACCTTC.

The chain links TRBV7-8 to TRBJ1-1; perhaps TRBD1 as D (5 bases). This CDR3 has 14 amino acids. V was shortened by 1 base and J by 5 bases, with 11 bases between the two germline ends. Germline assignment: CDR1 SGHVS and CDR2 FQNEAQ. The DNA for the CDR3 is TGTGCCAGCAGCTTAGGGGAAAGGGGTACTGAAGCTTTCTTT. This codes for CASSLGERGTEAFF.

The V gene is TRBV5-4, the J gene TRBJ1-2; D might be TRBD1 (6 bases). The CDR3 is made up of 15 amino acids. The germline V gene has CDR1 SGHNT and CDR2 YYREEE (reference sequence). V was clipped by 4 bases and J by 7 bases, with 20 bases between them. CDR3 DNA: TGTGCCAGCAGCCCAGTTAGGGCTACAGGGTTTGGCTACACCTTC. Its translation is CASSPVRATGFGYTF. The full variable domain, rest sourced from reference TRBV5-4 and TRBJ1-2, is ETGVTQSPTHLIKTRGQQVTLRCSSQSGHNTVSWYQQALGQGPQFIFQYYREEENGRGNFPPRFSGLQFPNYSSELNVNALELDDSALYLCASSPVRATGFGYTFGSGTRLTVV.

The gene calls are TRBV25-1 and TRBJ2-1; possible D gene TRBD2, 6 bases. V gave up 4 bases and J gave up 7 bases, with 17 bases separating them. The CDR3 covers 15 residues. Germline assignment: CDR1 MGHDK and CDR2 SYGVNS. CDR3 protein: CASSAATGTFNEQFF. As DNA, the CDR3 is TGTGCCAGCAGTGCCGCGACCGGGACTTTTAATGAGCAGTTCTTC.

The chain links TRBV7-2 to TRBJ2-1; D not certain. V was clipped by 1 base and J by 9 bases, with 13 bases between them. The length of the CDR3 is 14 residues. CDR1 is SGHTA, CDR2 FQGNSA, per germline. CDR3 sequence (DNA): TGTGCCAGCAGCTTAGGCCACGTAAAGGGTGAGCAGTTCTTC. Translated: CASSLGHVKGEQFF.

On this clone: The sample holds other DNA sequences that translate to the same CDR3. The chain recombines TRBV30 with TRBJ1-1, with D possibly being TRBD1 (6 bases). This CDR3 has 12 residues. Per the germline V gene, CDR1 is GTSNPN and CDR2 is SVGIG (reference sequence). Trimming shortened V by 0 bases and J by 8 bases, and 10 bases separated the two germline ends. CDR3 sequence (DNA): TGTGCCTGGAGTGTACTGGGGACAGAAGCTTTCTTT. Its protein product is CAWSVLGTEAFF.

The table lists this clone with a few counts. The CDR3 is CASLSGTGEEKLFF. The CDR3 coding sequence is TGTGCCAGCTTGAGCGGGACAGGGGAGGAAAAACTGTTTTTT. This chain joins TRBV18 and TRBJ1-4; 10 bases are a match to TRBD1. CDR3 length: 14 residues. Germline CDR1 is KGHSH and CDR2 is LQKENI. Trimming removed 7 bases from V and 8 bases from J; junction bases left unmatched: 7. Supplemented by reference TRBV18 and TRBJ1-4, the full variable domain reads NAGVMQNPRHLVRRRGQEARLRCSPMKGHSHVYWYRQLPEEGLKFMVYLQKENIIDESGMPKERFSAEFPKEGPSILRIQQVVRGDSAAYFCASLSGTGEEKLFFGSGTQLSVL.